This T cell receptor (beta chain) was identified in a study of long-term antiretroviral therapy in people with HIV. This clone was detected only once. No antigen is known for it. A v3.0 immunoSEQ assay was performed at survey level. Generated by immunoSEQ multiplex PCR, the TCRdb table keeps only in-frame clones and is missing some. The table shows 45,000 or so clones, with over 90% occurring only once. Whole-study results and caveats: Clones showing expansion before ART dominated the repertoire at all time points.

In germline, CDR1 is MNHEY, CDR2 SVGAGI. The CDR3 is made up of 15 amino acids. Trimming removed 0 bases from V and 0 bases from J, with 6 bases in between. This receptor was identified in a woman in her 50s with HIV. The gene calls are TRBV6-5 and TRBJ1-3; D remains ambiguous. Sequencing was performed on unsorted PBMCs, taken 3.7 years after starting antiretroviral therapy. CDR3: CASSYSVSSGNTIYF. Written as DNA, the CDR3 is TGTGCCAGCAGTTACTCGGTGAGCTCTGGAAACACCATATATTTT.